These T cell receptor beta chains were read from a single sample in a study of neoadjuvant nivolumab and ipilimumab in lung cancer. Assay used: immunoSEQ multiplex PCR; TCRdb lists only in-frame clones, some missing. The profile shows 40,000 to 55,000 clones, approximately 90% of them singletons. Material: blood, obtained before neoadjuvant nivolumab, alone or with ipilimumab. Receptors were obtained from an adult with non-small cell lung cancer. Some clones in this sample may be carry-over from other donors' samples. CDR3s include the opening cysteine and the closing phenylalanine or tryptophan. D genes are given only for firm matches.

TRBV5-1	TRBJ2-1	TRBD1	TGCGCCAGCAGCTTGGCCGCGGGACAGGAACACAATGAGCAGTTCTTC	CASSLAAGQEHNEQFF
TRBV9	TRBJ2-1	TRBD2	TGTGCCAGCAGCGCGACTAGCGGGAAAGGGCAGTTCTTC	CASSATSGKGQFF
TRBV28	TRBJ2-3	.	TGTGCCAGCAGGGTCACAGATACGCAGTATTTT	CASRVTDTQYF
TRBV18	TRBJ2-7	.	TGTGCCAGCTCACCACCGAACGGGGCCTACGAGCAGTACTTC	CASSPPNGAYEQYF
TRBV9	TRBJ2-3	.	TGTGCCAGCAGCGTAGGGGGGCTGGTGCAGTATTTT	CASSVGGLVQYF
TRBV10-3	TRBJ1-2	.	TGTGCCATCAGTGCGGACAGCAACTATGGCTACACCTTC	CAISADSNYGYTF
TRBV6-6	TRBJ2-2	TRBD2	TGTGCCAGCAGTTACCTGAGCGGGGACACCGGGGAGCTGTTTTTT	CASSYLSGDTGELFF
TRBV5-6	TRBJ2-3	TRBD2	TGTGCCAGCAGCTCGCATACTAGCGGGCGAGGCCCAGATACGCAGTATTTT	CASSSHTSGRGPDTQYF
TRBV7-8	TRBJ1-5	.	TGTGCCAGCAGCTTAGGACAGTTCAATCAGCCCCAGCATTTT	CASSLGQFNQPQHF
TRBV5-1	TRBJ1-3	.	TGCGCCAGCAGCTTGGGGGATCGTGGAAACACCATATATTTT	CASSLGDRGNTIYF
TRBV30	TRBJ1-2	.	TGTGCCTGGAGTGAGAGGCACAGGGCCCTGTACTATGGCTACACCTTC	CAWSERHRALYYGYTF
TRBV20-1	TRBJ2-3	.	TGCAGTGCTATAGAACGTGATACGCAGTATTTT	CSAIERDTQYF